The clone carrying this T cell receptor beta chain has a single count. The data derive from a study of cytomegalovirus exposure and HLA in healthy donors. Donors were nominally healthy when sampled, though unrecorded immune exposures were likely. The PCR used 60 Vbeta and 13 Jbeta primers. The protocol was immunoSEQ multiplex PCR, while the TCRdb copy is restricted to in-frame clones and leaves out a portion. The data contain about 120,000 clones, over 70% of them seen just once; the ten biggest clones take up approximately 1.5%. The sequence was collected from a woman in her late teens or twenties in good health and CMV-seronegative. Sequencing was carried out using PBMCs.

This CDR3 reads CASMRGEYTGELFF. In nucleotides, the CDR3 is TGCGCCAGCATGCGGGGAGAGTACACCGGGGAGCTGTTTTTT. V is TRBV5-1 and J is TRBJ2-2; a weak D match, TRBD2 (6 bases). Per the germline V gene, CDR1 is SGHRS and CDR2 is YFSETQ. The CDR3 is 14 residues long. Trimming removed 6 bases from V and 3 bases from J, with 12 bases in between.